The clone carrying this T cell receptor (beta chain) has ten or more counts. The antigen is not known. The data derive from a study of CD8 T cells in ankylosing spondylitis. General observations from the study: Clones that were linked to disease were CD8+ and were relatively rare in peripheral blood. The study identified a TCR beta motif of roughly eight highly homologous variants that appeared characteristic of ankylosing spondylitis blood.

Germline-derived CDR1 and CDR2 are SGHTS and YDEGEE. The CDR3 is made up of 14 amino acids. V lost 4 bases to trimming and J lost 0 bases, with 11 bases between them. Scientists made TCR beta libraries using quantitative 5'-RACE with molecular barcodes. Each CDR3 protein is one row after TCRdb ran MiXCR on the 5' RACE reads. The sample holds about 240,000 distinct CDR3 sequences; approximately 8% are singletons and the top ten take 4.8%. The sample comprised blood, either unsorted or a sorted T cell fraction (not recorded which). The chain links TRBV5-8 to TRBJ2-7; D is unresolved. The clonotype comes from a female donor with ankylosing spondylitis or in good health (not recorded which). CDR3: CASSLTEFSYEQYF. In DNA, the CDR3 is TGTGCCAGCAGCCTAACAGAGTTCTCCTACGAGCAGTACTTC.